This T cell receptor (beta chain) comes out of a study of blood T cell repertoires in COVID-19. Study context: Specimens from acute and convalescent COVID-19 originated in the United States, Italy and Spain. From T cells, B-cell-depleted T cells, or PBMCs came the material, which was cDNA or gDNA.

The Seattle patients joined while their infection was active and were tracked longitudinally afterward. In its sample, this clone was seen once. Per the original methods: Estimation of nucleated cell counts was performed using reference gene primer amplification. Profiling relied on immunoSEQ multiplex PCR, and the TCRdb table lists in-frame clones only, not all of them. Clone size and V and J calls were adopted from that table, with D and trimming inferred from the DNA. The sample yields over 400,000 clones, about 89% seen once. The CDR3 length is 16 residues. Germline CDR1 is MNHEY and CDR2 is SMNVEV (reference sequence). The ends were cut back, 2 bases at V and 6 bases at J, with 14 bases in the middle.

The sequenced material came from peripheral blood. This chain links TRBV27 with TRBJ1-6; D might be TRBD1 (6 bases). The clonotype comes from a woman aged 45-65 years with COVID-19, enrolled during active disease. CDR3: CASSLPRDKVNSPLHF. CDR3 DNA sequence: TGTGCCAGCAGTTTACCCCGGGACAAGGTTAATTCACCCCTCCACTTT.